The rows below give T cell receptor beta chains drawn from one sample of a study of blood T cells in healthy people across ages. MiXCR was run by TCRdb on the 5' RACE reads, yielding one entry per CDR3 protein. The sample carries some 1.1 million distinct CDR3 sequences, roughly two fifths recorded once. Material: blood. These receptors all stem from a man aged 18 to 35 in good health. Each CDR3 is given with its conserved first and last residue.

j_call v_call cdr3_aa
TRBJ2-4 TRBV5-1 CASSLDQGQAKNIQYF
TRBJ2-3 TRBV20-1 CSGTIPGTVPDTQYF
TRBJ1-2 TRBV4-1 CASSQGQAEYGYTF
TRBJ2-1 TRBV29-1 CSVAQGRNEQFF
TRBJ1-2 TRBV20-1 CSARPPGKVPNYGYTF
TRBJ1-6 TRBV7-9 CASSPRAEDSPLHF
TRBJ1-4 TRBV7-8 CASSSTGGPTNEKLFF
TRBJ2-5 TRBV6-6 CASTTGLQETQYF
TRBJ2-5 TRBV12-3/TRBV12-4 CASSLGRLAGAQETQYF
TRBJ1-2 TRBV6-5 CASSITGRAGYTF
TRBJ2-7 TRBV6-1 CASRRGIGQGLSYEQYF
TRBJ1-4 TRBV5-1 CASSLSQDRARLRTNEKLFF
TRBJ2-7 TRBV12-3/TRBV12-4 CASTAETYEQYF
TRBJ1-1 TRBV6-5 CASSLTGAKNTEAFF
TRBJ1-1 TRBV20-1 CSASGSSITFF
TRBJ2-1 TRBV6-6 CASSPSAAINEQFF
TRBJ1-1 TRBV27 CASRDTEGTEAFF
TRBJ2-1 TRBV4-3 CASSQERARETQFF
TRBJ2-1 TRBV4-2 CASSQDWRGGQSYNEQFF
TRBJ1-1 TRBV5-1 CASSPRTGLNTEAFF
TRBJ1-4 TRBV27 CATYLEALTNEKLFF
TRBJ1-1 TRBV6-6 CASSYAVGGTEAFF
TRBJ2-2 TRBV10-3 CAISRDGELFF
TRBJ1-1 TRBV20-1 CSARVVLRQNTEAFF
TRBJ2-1 TRBV20-1 CSARVQTNNNEQFF
TRBJ1-2 TRBV7-8 CASSLDRDNYGYTF
TRBJ2-1 TRBV5-1 CASSFLNSGSNNEQFF
TRBJ1-6 TRBV7-2 CAGSLNDNSPLHF
TRBJ2-7 TRBV25-1 CASSQTGTNEQYF
TRBJ2-1 TRBV5-8 CASSLDLGVYNEQFF
- TRBV12-3/TRBV12-4 CVTAPPGDRAIYEQYF
TRBJ2-5 TRBV28 CASSLGSSGRAQYF
TRBJ2-5 TRBV20-1 CSASPGLANEQYF
TRBJ2-2 TRBV19 CASSRPGRGDTGELFF
TRBJ1-6 TRBV4-1 CAGSQDPSSYNSPLHF
TRBJ2-5 TRBV12-3/TRBV12-4 CASSFRSGEQYF
TRBJ1-1 TRBV20-1 CSARRQSTEAFF
TRBJ1-2 TRBV12-3/TRBV12-4 CASSLAVGGQSYYGYTF
TRBJ1-2 TRBV4-3 CASSQGDRDWSYGYTF
TRBJ1-1 TRBV12-3/TRBV12-4 CASQDTNTEAFF
- TRBV9 CASSVADNSYEQYF
TRBJ2-4 TRBV5-1 CASSLEGRGDIQYF
TRBJ1-2 TRBV2 CASNRQGSNCGYTF
TRBJ2-3 TRBV5-5 CASSLVQLLARSTDTQYF
TRBJ2-7 TRBV13 CASSLAVPPYEQYF
TRBJ2-3 TRBV7-9 CASSSGPTSTDTQYF
TRBJ1-1 TRBV6-5 CASSYSRALNTEAFF
TRBJ1-1 TRBV28 CASRPEVTEAFF
TRBJ1-5 TRBV20-1 CSARGSANQPQHF
TRBJ2-3 TRBV2 CASSEAGDTDTQYF
TRBJ1-1 TRBV12-3/TRBV12-4 CASSLRVGMFGTEAFF
TRBJ1-2 TRBV27 CASSLNTGGGYTF
TRBJ2-1 TRBV6-5 CASRQLEAGGSEQFF
TRBJ2-7 TRBV20-1 CSARPLAFNEQYF
TRBJ2-5 TRBV7-8 CASSFGIAQETQYF
TRBJ2-5 TRBV7-9 CASSKRGLETQYF
TRBJ2-7 TRBV6-5 CASSYSTDRGTYEQYF
TRBJ2-1 TRBV3-1 CASSRRTYNEQFF